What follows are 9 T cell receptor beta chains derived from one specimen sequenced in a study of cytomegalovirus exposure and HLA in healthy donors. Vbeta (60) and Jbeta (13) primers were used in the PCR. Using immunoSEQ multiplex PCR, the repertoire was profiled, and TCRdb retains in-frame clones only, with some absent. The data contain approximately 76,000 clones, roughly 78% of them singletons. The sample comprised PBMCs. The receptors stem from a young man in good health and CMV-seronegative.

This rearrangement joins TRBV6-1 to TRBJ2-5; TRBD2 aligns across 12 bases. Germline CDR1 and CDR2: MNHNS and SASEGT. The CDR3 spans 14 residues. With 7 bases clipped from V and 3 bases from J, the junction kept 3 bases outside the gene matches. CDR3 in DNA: TGTGCCAGCAATCTAGCGGGGGGGAAAGAGACCCAGTACTTC. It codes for CASNLAGGKETQYF.

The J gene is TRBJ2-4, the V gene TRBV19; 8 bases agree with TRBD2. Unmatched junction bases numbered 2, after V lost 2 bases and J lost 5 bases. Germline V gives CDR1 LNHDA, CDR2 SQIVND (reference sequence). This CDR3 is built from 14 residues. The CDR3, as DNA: TGTGCCAGTAGTATACGAGCGGGGGAAAACATTCAGTACTTC. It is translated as CASSIRAGENIQYF.

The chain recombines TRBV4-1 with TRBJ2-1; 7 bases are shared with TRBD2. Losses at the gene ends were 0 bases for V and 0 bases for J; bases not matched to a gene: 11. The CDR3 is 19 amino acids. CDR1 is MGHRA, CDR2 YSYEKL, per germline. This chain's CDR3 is CASSQDSLGRASSYNEQFF. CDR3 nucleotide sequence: TGCGCCAGCAGCCAAGATTCCCTGGGGAGGGCAAGCTCCTACAATGAGCAGTTCTTC.

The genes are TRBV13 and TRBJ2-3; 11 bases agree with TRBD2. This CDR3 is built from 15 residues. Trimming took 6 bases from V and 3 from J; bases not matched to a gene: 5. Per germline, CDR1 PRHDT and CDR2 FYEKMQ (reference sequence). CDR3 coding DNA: TGTGCCAGCAGTTCCGGGACTAGCGGAACAGATACGCAGTATTTT. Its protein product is CASSSGTSGTDTQYF.

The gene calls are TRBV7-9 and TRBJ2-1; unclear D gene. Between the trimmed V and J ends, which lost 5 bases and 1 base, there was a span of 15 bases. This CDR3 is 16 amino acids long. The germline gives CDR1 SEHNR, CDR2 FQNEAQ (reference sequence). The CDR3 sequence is CASSPPFGQSYNEQFF. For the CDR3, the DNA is TGTGCCAGCAGCCCCCCCTTTGGGCAATCCTACAATGAGCAGTTCTTC.

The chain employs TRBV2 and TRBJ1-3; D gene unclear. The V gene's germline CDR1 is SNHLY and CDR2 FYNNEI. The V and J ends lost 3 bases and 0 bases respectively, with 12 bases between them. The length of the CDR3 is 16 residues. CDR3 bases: TGTGCCAGCAGTGACCTAGGCGGGTACTCTGGAAACACCATATATTTT. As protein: CASSDLGGYSGNTIYF.

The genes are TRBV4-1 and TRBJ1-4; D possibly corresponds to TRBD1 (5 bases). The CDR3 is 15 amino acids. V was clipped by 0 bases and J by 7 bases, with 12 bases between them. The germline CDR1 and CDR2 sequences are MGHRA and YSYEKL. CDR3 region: CASSQDVGVSEKLFF. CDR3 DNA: TGCGCCAGCAGCCAAGATGTAGGGGTCAGTGAAAAACTGTTTTTT.

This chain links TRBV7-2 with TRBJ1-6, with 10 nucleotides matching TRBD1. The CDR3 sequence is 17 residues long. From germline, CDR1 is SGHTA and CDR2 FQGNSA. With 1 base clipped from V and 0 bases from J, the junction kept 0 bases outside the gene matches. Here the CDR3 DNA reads TGTGCCAGCAGCTTAGGGACAGGGGGCTCCTATAATTCACCCCTCCACTTT. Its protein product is CASSLGTGGSYNSPLHF.

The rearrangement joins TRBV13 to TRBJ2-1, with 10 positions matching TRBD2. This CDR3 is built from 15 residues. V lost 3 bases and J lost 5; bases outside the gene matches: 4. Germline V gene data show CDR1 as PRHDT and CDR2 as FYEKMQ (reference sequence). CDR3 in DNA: TGTGCCAGCAGCTTCTTCCTAGCGGGGGACAATGAGCAGTTCTTC. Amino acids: CASSFFLAGDNEQFF.